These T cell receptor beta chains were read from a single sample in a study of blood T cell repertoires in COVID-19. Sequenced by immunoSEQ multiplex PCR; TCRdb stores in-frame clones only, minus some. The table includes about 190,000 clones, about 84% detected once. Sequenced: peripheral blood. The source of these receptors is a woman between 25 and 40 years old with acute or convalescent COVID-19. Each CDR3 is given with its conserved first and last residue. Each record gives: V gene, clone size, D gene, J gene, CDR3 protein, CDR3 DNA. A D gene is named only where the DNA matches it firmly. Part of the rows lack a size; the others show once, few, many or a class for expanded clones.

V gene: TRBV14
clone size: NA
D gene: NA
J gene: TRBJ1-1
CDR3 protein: CASSHREIGNTEAFF
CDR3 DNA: TGTGCCAGCAGCCACAGGGAAATAGGGAACACTGAAGCTTTCTTT

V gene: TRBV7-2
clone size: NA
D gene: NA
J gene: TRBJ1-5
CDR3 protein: CASSLAYFQPQHF
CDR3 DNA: TGTGCCAGCAGCTTAGCGTATTTCCAGCCCCAGCATTTT

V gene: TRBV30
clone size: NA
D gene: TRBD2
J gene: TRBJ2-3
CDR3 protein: CAWSVLAPSWDTQYF
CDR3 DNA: TGTGCCTGGAGTGTACTAGCGCCCTCATGGGATACGCAGTATTTT

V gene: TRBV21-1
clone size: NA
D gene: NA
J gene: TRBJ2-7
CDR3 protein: CASSKVRGEIREQYF
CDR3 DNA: TGTGCCAGCAGCAAAGTTCGGGGGGAGATCCGCGAGCAGTACTTC

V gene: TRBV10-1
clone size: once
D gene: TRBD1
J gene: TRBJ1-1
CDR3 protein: CASSRQGDTEAFF
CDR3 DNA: TGCGCCAGCAGTAGACAGGGAGACACTGAAGCTTTCTTT

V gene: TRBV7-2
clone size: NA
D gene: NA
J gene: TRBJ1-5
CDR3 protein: CASSLGDTGNQPQHF
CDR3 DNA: TGTGCCAGCAGCTTAGGGGACACGGGCAATCAGCCCCAGCATTTT

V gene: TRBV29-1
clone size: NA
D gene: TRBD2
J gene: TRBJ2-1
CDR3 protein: CSHGLAGASSYNEQFF
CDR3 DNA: TGCAGCCACGGACTAGCGGGAGCAAGCTCCTACAATGAGCAGTTCTTC

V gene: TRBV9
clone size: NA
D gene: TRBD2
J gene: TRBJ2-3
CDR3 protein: CASSVGGASVGDTQYF
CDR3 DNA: TGTGCCAGCAGCGTCGGGGGGGCCTCTGTGGGAGATACGCAGTATTTT

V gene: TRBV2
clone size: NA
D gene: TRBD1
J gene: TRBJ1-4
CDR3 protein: CASKTGENEKLFF
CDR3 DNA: TGTGCCAGCAAAACAGGGGAAAATGAAAAACTGTTTTTT

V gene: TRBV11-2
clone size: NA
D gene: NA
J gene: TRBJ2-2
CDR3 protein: CASSLFRPGTGELFF
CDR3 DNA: TGTGCCAGCAGCTTATTTCGTCCGGGCACCGGGGAGCTGTTTTTT

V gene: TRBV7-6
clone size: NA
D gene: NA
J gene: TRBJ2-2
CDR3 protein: CASSLVGDTDTGELFF
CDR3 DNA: TGTGCCAGCAGCTTAGTAGGGGATACGGACACCGGGGAGCTGTTTTTT

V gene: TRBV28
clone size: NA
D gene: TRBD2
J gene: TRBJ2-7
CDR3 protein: CASGRLAGSYEQYF
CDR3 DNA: TGTGCCAGCGGGCGACTAGCGGGATCCTACGAGCAGTACTTC

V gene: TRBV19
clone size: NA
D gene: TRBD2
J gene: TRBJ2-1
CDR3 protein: CASRLAAYNEQFF
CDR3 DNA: TGTGCCAGTCGACTAGCGGCCTACAATGAGCAGTTCTTC

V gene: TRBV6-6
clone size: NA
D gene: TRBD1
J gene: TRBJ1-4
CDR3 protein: CASSYPGQGSKLFF
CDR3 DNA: TGTGCCAGCAGTTATCCCGGACAGGGGTCGAAACTGTTTTTT

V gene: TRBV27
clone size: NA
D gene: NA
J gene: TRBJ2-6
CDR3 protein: CASRRPGGANVLTF
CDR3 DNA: TGTGCCAGCAGACGCCCCGGTGGGGCCAACGTCCTGACTTTC

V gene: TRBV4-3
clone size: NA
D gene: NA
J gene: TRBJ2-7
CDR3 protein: CASSPSGQGPHGRSSYEQYF
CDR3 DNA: NA

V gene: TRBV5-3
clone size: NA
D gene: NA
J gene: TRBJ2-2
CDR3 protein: CARSPDLKGGELFF
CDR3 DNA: TGTGCCAGAAGCCCGGACTTAAAAGGGGGGGAGCTGTTTTTT

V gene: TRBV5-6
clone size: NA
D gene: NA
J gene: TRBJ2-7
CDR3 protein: CASSQAVHEQYF
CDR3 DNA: TGTGCCAGCAGCCAGGCAGTCCACGAGCAGTACTTC

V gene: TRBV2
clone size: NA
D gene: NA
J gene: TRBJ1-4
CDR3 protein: CASLGGRVDEKLFF
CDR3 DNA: TGTGCCAGCCTAGGTGGCAGGGTGGATGAAAAACTGTTTTTT

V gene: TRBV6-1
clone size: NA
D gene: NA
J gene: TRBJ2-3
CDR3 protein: CASSERRVGTDTQYF
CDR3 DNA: TGTGCCAGCAGTGAACGTCGGGTGGGCACAGATACGCAGTATTTT

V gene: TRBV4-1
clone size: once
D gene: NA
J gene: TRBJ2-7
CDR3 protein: CASSQVTGPYYEQYF
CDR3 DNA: TGCGCCAGCAGCCAAGTAACAGGACCCTACTACGAGCAGTACTTC

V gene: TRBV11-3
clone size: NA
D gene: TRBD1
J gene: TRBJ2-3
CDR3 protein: CASSPTGLRSDTQYF
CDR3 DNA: TGTGCCAGCAGCCCGACAGGGCTCCGATCAGATACGCAGTATTTT

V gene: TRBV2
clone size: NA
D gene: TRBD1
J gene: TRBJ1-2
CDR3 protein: CASIEDRGLFGYTF
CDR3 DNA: TGTGCCAGCATAGAGGACAGGGGGCTGTTTGGCTACACCTTC

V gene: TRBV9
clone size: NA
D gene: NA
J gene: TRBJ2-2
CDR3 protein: CASSADSTNTGELFF
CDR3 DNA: TGTGCCAGCAGCGCCGACAGCACGAACACCGGGGAGCTGTTTTTT

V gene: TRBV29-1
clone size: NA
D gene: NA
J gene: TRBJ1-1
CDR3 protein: CSVGVQGTTEAFF
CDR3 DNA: TGCAGCGTTGGGGTGCAGGGCACCACTGAAGCTTTCTTT

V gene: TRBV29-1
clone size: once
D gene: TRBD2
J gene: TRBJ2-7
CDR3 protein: CSVEAGGMDEQYF
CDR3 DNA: TGCAGCGTGGAAGCGGGGGGGATGGACGAGCAGTACTTC

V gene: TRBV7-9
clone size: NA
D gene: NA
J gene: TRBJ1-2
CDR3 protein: CASSFNSNYGYTF
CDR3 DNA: TGTGCCAGCAGCTTCAATAGTAACTATGGCTACACCTTC

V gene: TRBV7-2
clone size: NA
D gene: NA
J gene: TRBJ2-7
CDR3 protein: CASSLTTYEQYF
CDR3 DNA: TGTGCCAGCAGCTTGACAACCTACGAGCAGTACTTC

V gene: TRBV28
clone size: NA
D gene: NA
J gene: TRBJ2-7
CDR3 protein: CASRSSVREQYF
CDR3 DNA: TGTGCCAGCAGATCCTCCGTTAGAGAGCAGTACTTC

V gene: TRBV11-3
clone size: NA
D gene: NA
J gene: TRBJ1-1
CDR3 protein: CASSLDSGSANTEAFF
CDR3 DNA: TGTGCCAGCAGCTTAGATTCCGGGAGTGCGAACACTGAAGCTTTCTTT

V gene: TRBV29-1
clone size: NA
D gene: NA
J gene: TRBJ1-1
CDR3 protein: CSVEVGNTEAFF
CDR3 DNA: TGCAGCGTTGAGGTCGGGAACACTGAAGCTTTCTTT

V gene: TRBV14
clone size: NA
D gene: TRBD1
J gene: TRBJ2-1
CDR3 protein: CASSPKTGHNNEQFF
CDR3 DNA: TGTGCCAGCAGCCCGAAGACAGGGCATAACAATGAGCAGTTCTTC

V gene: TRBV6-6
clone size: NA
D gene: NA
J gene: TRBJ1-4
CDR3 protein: CASKETPNEKLFF
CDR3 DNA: TGTGCCAGCAAGGAGACTCCTAATGAAAAACTGTTTTTT

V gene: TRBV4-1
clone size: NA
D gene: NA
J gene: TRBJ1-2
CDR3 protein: CASSPGGAYGYTF
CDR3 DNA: TGCGCCAGCAGTCCAGGAGGTGCCTATGGCTACACCTTC

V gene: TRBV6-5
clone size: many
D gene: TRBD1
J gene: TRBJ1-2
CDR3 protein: CASRRTGEGYTF
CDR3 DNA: TGTGCCAGCAGGCGGACAGGGGAAGGCTACACCTTC

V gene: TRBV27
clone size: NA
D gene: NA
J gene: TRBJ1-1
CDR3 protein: CASSLLSGGVTEAFF
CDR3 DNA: TGTGCCAGCAGTTTACTAAGTGGGGGCGTCACTGAAGCTTTCTTT

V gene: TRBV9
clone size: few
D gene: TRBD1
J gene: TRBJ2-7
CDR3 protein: CASSRDSSYEQYF
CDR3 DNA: TGTGCCAGCAGCCGGGACAGTAGTTACGAGCAGTACTTC

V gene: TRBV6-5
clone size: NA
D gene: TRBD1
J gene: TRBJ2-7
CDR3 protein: CASRRTGDAEQYF
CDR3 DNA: TGTGCCAGCAGGCGGACAGGGGATGCCGAGCAGTACTTC

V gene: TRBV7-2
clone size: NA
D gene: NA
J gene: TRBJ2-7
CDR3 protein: CASSLDRAGSYEQYF
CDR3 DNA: TGTGCCAGCAGCTTAGACAGGGCCGGTTCCTACGAGCAGTACTTC

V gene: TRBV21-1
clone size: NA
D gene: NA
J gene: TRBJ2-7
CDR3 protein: CASSKGPAESSYEQYF
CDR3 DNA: TGTGCCAGCAGCAAAGGCCCAGCGGAGAGCTCCTACGAGCAGTACTTC

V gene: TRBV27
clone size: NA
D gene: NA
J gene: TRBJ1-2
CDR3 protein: CASSLTGLVDYGYTF
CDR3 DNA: TGTGCCAGCAGTTTAACAGGGCTGGTGGACTATGGCTACACCTTC

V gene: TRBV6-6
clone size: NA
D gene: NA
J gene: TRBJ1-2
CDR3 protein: CASSYGGGRYTF
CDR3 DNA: TGTGCCAGCAGTTATGGCGGAGGCCGCTACACCTTC

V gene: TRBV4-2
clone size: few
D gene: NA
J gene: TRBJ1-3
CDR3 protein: CASSQSVAGASGNTIYF
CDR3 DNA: TGTGCCAGCAGCCAATCAGTGGCGGGGGCATCTGGAAACACCATATATTTT

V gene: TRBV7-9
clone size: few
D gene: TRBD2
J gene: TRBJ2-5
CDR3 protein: CASSLASGGGRETQYF
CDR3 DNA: TGTGCCAGCAGCTTGGCTAGCGGGGGGGGTCGAGAGACCCAGTACTTC

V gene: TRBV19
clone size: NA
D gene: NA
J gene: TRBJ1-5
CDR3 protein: CASRMNQAQYQPQHF
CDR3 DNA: TGTGCCAGTAGAATGAACCAAGCCCAATATCAGCCCCAGCATTTT

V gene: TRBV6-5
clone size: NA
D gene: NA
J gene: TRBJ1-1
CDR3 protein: CASSLEPGTEAFF
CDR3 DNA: TGTGCCAGTTCCTTGGAGCCCGGCACTGAAGCTTTCTTT

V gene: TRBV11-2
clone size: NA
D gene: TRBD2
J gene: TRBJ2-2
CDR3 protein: CASSRRTSGSSGELFF
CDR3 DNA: TGTGCCAGCAGCCGGAGGACTAGCGGGAGCTCCGGGGAGCTGTTTTTT

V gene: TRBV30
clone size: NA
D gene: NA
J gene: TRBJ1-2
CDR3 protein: CALGLHGYTF
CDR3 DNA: TGTGCCTTAGGACTGCATGGCTACACCTTC

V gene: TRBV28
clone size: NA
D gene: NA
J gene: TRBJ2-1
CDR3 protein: CASRGGNEQFF
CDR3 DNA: TGTGCCAGCAGAGGGGGCAATGAGCAGTTCTTC

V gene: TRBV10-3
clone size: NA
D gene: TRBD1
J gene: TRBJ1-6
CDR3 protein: CAISGRTGGTYNSPLHF
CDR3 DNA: TGTGCCATCAGTGGGCGGACAGGGGGGACCTATAATTCACCCCTCCACTTT

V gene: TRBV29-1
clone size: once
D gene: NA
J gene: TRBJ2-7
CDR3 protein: CSVVESIWSEQYF
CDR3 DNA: TGCAGCGTTGTAGAGTCCATCTGGAGCGAGCAGTACTTC

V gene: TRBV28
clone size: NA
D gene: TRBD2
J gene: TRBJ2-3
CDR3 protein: CASERGWQYF
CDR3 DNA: TGTGCCAGCGAGCGGGGGTGGCAGTATTTT

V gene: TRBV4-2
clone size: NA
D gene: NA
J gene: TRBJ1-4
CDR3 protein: CASSQVQSPGDEKLFF
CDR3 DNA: TGTGCCAGCAGCCAAGTACAGTCTCCCGGGGATGAAAAACTGTTTTTT

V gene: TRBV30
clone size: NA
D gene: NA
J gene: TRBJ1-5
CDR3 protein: CAWSVEGVGRNQPQHF
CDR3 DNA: TGTGCCTGGAGTGTAGAGGGCGTTGGGCGGAATCAGCCCCAGCATTTT

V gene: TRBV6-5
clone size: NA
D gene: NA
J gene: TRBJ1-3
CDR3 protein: CASSPTDQIRDTIYF
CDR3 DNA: TGTGCCAGCAGTCCAACCGATCAAATCCGGGACACCATATATTTT

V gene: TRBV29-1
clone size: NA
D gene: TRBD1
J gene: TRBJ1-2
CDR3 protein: CSVGTGHGYTF
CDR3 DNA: TGCAGCGTTGGGACAGGGCATGGCTACACCTTC